This entry describes one T cell receptor (beta chain). Its antigen is still unknown. No base quality values were provided; no much bigger clone lies one nucleotide off. The immunoSEQ Assay, a bias-controlled multiplex PCR, was used to amplify TCRbeta CDR3 regions from genomic DNA. As for the authors' bioinformatics: The number of nucleated cells in each sample was estimated by amplification of reference gene primers within the assay. To quantify the absolute abundance of each unique TCRbeta CDR3 rearrangement, sequence reads were collapsed and filtered. For each sample, productive Simpson clonality was calculated as the square root of Simpson's diversity index over productive rearrangements. The table was pulled from immuneACCESS by TCRdb, which kept in-frame rearrangements only. Such tables lose some clones; where checked, under half of the loss comes from unresolved V genes, and the rest has no known cause. The D gene and trimming were derived from the DNA, and the V and J assignments and clone size from that table. Across this sample there are 130,000 to 150,000 clones, with around 85% seen only once. The top ten clonotypes cover about 3% of the sample.

This specimen belongs to a study of blood T cell repertoires in COVID-19 (dated by TCRdb to 2018 to 2020). For context, the study as a whole: The collaborator samples originated in the United States, Italy and Spain and spanned the acute and convalescent phases of COVID-19. The prospective study material was composed of cDNA or gDNA derived from T cells, B-cell-depleted T cells, or PBMCs. Deeply sampled blood TCRbeta repertoires from subjects exposed to, actively infected with, or recovered from COVID-19 were included in the dataset. Samples came from the ongoing ImmuneRACE study (first 160 participants) plus 1,254 subjects from 6 global collaborators. The repertoires were released in a freely available public database intended as a resource for research on the immune response to SARS-CoV-2. HLA class I and class II types, where available, came from metadata supplied by the sample provider rather than from assay-based typing. Sample metadata almost always included a de-identified subject ID, COVID-19 status, age in years and sex. What the study reported, not specific to this receptor: The quantity of clinical and demographic metadata differed by source and by participant and was supplied without curation.

Each collaborating institution followed its own protocols to collect whole blood in K2EDTA tubes. For TCRbeta analysis, collaborator samples were shipped as frozen whole blood, as isolated PBMCs, or as DNA extracted from either sample type. From cysteine to phenylalanine, the CDR3 is 15 amino acids long. Here the CDR3 DNA is all that survives: 45 bases in frame from base 1. The germline V gene yields SGHTA for CDR1 and FQGNSA for CDR2. V is reduced by 1 base and J by 2 bases, leaving a spacing of 12 bases between them. This receptor was taken from a middle-aged woman with active or convalescent COVID-19. The V and J segments used are TRBV7-2 and TRBJ2-7; matching of 5 bases hints at TRBD1 as the D gene. Material: peripheral blood. The nucleotides read TGTGCCAGCAGCTTAGGCGCAGGGAAGACCTACGAGCAGTACTTC. Translated, it gives CASSLGAGKTYEQYF.